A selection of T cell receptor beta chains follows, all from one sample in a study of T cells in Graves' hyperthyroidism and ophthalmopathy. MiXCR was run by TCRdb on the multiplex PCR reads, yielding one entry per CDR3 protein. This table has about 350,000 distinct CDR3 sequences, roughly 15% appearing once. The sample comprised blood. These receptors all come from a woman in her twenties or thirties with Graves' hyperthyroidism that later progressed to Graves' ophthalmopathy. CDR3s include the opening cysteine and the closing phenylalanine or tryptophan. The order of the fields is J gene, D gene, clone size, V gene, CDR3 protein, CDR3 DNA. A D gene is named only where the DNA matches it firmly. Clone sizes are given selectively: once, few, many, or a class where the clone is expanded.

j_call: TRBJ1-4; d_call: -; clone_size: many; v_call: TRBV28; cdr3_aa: CASSNYWLARQLTGSEKLFF; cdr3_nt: TGTGCCAGCAGCAATTACTGGTTGGCCCGACAGTTAACGGGTAGTGAAAAACTGTTTTTT
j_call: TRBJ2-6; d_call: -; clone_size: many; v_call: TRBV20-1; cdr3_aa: CSASHPGANVLTF; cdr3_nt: TGCAGTGCTAGTCATCCCGGGGCCAACGTCCTGACTTTC
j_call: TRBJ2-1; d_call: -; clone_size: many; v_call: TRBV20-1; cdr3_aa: CSASLLDGNEQFF; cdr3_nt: TGCAGTGCTAGTCTGCTAGATGGGAATGAGCAGTTCTTC
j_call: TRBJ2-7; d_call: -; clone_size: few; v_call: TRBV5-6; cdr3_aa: CASSLTELGEQYF; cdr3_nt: TGTGCCAGCAGCTTGACTGAATTGGGCGAGCAGTACTTC
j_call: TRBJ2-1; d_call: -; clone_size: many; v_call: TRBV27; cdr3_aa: CASTHATLGYNEQFF; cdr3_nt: TGTGCCAGCACCCACGCCACTCTAGGGTACAATGAGCAGTTCTTC
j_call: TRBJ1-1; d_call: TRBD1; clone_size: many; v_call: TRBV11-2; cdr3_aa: CASSFQQGRNTEAFF; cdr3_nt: TGTGCCAGCAGCTTCCAACAGGGGCGGAACACTGAAGCTTTCTTT
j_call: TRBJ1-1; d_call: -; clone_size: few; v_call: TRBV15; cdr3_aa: CATSRDWGSTEAFF; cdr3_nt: TGTGCCACCAGCAGAGATTGGGGGAGCACTGAAGCTTTCTTT
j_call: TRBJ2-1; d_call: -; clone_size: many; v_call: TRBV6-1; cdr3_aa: CASMNGGRSYNEQFF; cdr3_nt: TGTGCCAGCATGAATGGGGGCCGATCCTACAATGAGCAGTTCTTC
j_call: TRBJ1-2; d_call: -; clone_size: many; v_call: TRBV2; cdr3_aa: CASSGGPNYGYTF; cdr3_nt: TGTGCCAGCAGTGGAGGCCCTAACTATGGCTACACCTTC
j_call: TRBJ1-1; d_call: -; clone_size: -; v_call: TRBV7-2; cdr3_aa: CASRKKSMNTEAFF; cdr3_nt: TGTGCCAGCAGGAAAAAAAGCATGAACACTGAAGCTTTCTTT
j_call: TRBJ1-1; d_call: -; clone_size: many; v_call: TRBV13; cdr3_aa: CASSFRTPNTEAFF; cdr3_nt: TGTGCCAGCAGCTTCCGGACACCGAACACTGAAGCTTTCTTT
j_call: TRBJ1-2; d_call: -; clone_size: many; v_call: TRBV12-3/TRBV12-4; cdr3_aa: CASHATFPADTPSNYGYTF; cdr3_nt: TGTGCCAGCCATGCGACCTTTCCGGCGGACACACCGTCTAACTATGGCTACACCTTC
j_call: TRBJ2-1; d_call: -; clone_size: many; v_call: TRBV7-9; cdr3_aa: CASSLSTGLQEQFF; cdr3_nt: TGTGCCAGCAGCTTAAGTACAGGGTTACAGGAGCAGTTCTTC
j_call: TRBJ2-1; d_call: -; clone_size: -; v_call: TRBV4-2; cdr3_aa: CASSLQAGSGHNEQFF; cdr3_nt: TGTGCCAGCAGCCTCCAGGCGGGCTCCGGACACAATGAGCAGTTCTTC
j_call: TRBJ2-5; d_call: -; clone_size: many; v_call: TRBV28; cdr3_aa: CASSLTGPGETQYF; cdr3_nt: TGTGCCAGCAGTTTAACAGGACCGGGAGAGACCCAGTACTTC
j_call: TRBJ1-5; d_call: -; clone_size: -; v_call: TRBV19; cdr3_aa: CASGGQSYQPQHF; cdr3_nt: TGTGCCAGTGGGGGACAATCCTATCAGCCCCAGCATTTT
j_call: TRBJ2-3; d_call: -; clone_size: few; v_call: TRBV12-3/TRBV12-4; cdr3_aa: CASSFGGPTDTQYF; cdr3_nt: TGTGCCAGCAGCTTCGGGGGGCCCACAGATACGCAGTATTTT
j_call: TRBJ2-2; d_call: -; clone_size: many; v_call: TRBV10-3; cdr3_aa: CAISESGTSNTGELFF; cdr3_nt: TGTGCCATCAGTGAGTCGGGGACCTCGAACACCGGGGAGCTGTTTTTT
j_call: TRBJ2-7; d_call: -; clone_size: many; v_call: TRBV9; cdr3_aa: CASSAGQGTREQYF; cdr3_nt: TGTGCCAGCAGCGCGGGACAAGGGACTCGCGAGCAGTACTTC
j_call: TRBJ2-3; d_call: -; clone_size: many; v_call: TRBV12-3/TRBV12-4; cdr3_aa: CATRQRGFTDTQYF; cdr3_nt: TGTGCCACTAGACAGAGAGGGTTCACAGATACGCAGTATTTT
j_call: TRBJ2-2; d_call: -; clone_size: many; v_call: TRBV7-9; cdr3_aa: CASRFVAERIGELFF; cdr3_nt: TGTGCCAGCCGGTTCGTGGCGGAGCGCATCGGGGAGCTGTTTTTT
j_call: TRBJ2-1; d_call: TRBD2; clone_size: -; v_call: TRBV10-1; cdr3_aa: CASSPTSGSESEQFF; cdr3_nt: TGCGCCAGCAGTCCGACTAGCGGGAGCGAGAGTGAGCAGTTCTTC
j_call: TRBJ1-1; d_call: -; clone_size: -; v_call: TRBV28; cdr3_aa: CASSLLGSAFF; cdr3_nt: TGTGCCAGCAGTTTGCTAGGAAGCGCTTTCTTT
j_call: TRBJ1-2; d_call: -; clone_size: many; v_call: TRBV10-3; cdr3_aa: CAISEKKEGYTF; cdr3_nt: TGTGCCATCAGTGAGAAGAAGGAAGGCTACACCTTC
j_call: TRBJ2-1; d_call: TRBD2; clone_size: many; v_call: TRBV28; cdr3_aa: CASSLVAGVPNEQFF; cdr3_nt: TGTGCCAGCAGTTTAGTTGCGGGAGTACCCAATGAGCAGTTCTTC
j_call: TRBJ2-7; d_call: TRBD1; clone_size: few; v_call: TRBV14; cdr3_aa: CASSKGQGSVSYEQYF; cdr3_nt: TGTGCCAGCAGCAAAGGACAGGGGTCAGTCTCCTACGAGCAGTACTTC
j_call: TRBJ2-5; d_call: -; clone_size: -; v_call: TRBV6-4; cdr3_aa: CASKGIPRGKRPQYF; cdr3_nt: TGTGCCAGCAAGGGGATACCCAGGGGTAAGCGACCCCAGTACTTC
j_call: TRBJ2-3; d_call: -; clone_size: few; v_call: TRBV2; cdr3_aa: CASSVSPDTQYF; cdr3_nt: TGTGCCAGCAGTGTCAGTCCAGATACGCAGTATTTT
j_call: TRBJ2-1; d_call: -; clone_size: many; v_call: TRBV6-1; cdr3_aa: CASSGKPGQPSSYNEQFF; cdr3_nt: TGTGCCAGCAGTGGAAAGCCCGGACAGCCCAGCTCCTACAATGAGCAGTTCTTC
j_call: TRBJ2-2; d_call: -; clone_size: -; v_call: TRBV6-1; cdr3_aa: CASIPGPNTGELFF; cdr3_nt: TGTGCCAGCATTCCGGGGCCGAACACCGGGGAGCTGTTTTTT